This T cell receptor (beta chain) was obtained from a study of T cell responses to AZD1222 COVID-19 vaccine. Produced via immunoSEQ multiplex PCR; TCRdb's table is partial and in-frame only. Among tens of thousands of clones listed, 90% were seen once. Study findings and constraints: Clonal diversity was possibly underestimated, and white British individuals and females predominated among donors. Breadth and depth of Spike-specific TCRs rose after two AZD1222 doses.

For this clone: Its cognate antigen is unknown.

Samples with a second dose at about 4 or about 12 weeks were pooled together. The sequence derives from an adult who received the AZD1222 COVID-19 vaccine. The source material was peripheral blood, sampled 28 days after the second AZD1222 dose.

DNA of the CDR3: TGTGCCTGGACGAGGAGGGACGGGGCCTACGAGCAGTACTTC. Its translation: CAWTRRDGAYEQYF. This chain uses TRBV30 with TRBJ2-7, with D perhaps TRBD2 (6 bases). The CDR3 consists of 14 residues. The V end was cut by 4 bases, the J end by 2 bases, with 15 bases between. CDR1 and CDR2 (germline): GTSNPN, SVGIG (reference sequence). Variable domain in full (rest from reference TRBV30 and TRBJ2-7): SQTIHQWPATLVQPVGSPLSLECTVEGTSNPNLYWYRQAAGRGLQLLFYSVGIGQISSEVPQNLSASRPQDRQFILSSKKLLLSDSGFYLCAWTRRDGAYEQYFGPGTRLTVT.